This TCR beta chain originates from a study of blood T cell repertoires in COVID-19. Across the whole study: The United States, Italy and Spain were the sources of the acute and convalescent COVID-19 samples. From T cells, B-cell-depleted T cells, or PBMCs came the material, which was cDNA or gDNA.

Original processing notes: Quantification of nucleated cells was approximated via reference gene primer amplification. Data came from immunoSEQ multiplex PCR; TCRdb stores just in-frame clones and leaves some out. V, J and clone size derive from that table, while D and trimming were established from the DNA sequence. The sample lists under 200,000 clones, about 86% seen once, with about 7% in the top ten. Per the germline V gene, CDR1 is LNHDA and CDR2 is SQIVND (reference sequence). Trimming took 4 bases from V and 3 from J; bases not matched to a gene: 6. The CDR3 is 15 residues long. This sequence was found in a man aged 50-60 years with active or convalescent COVID-19. Sequencing was done on a sample of peripheral blood. The chain is built from TRBV19 and TRBJ1-5; TRBD1 agrees at 7 bases. The CDR3 region has the DNA TGTGCCAGTAGTAGAAGGGGACAGACCAATCAGCCCCAGCATTTT. Protein sequence: CASSRRGQTNQPQHF.